Below, 20 T cell receptor beta chains from the same sample are listed, as sequenced in a study of cytomegalovirus exposure and HLA in healthy donors. PCR amplification relied on 60 Vbeta primers (plus 13 Jbeta primers). Sequenced by immunoSEQ multiplex PCR; TCRdb stores in-frame clones only, minus some. The sample records over 95,000 clones, about 75% being singletons. Material for sequencing was PBMCs. These receptors came from a woman aged 40 to 50 in good health and CMV-seropositive.

In its sample, this clone was seen a few times. The chain uses TRBV5-1 and TRBJ1-1; maybe TRBD1 (5 bases). V was shortened by 4 bases and J by 2 bases, with 12 bases between the two germline ends. Germline V gene data show CDR1 as SGHRS and CDR2 as YFSETQ. The CDR3 spans 14 residues. For the CDR3, the DNA is TGCGCCAGCAGCGTGACAGCAGATAACACTGAAGCTTTCTTT. Its protein is CASSVTADNTEAFF.

This clone has at least ten counts. Other DNA sequences in this specimen translate into the identical CDR3. The chain couples TRBV5-6 to TRBJ2-5; TRBD2 is a possible D gene (5 bases). Germline loops: CDR1 SGHDT, CDR2 YYEEEE. CDR3 size: 13 residues. V lost 0 bases and J lost 5, with 8 bases in between. The CDR3 DNA follows: TGTGCCAGCAGCTTGGCCGGGGTGGAGACCCAGTACTTC. Its translation: CASSLAGVETQYF.

This sequence joins TRBV5-4 and TRBJ2-1; the match to TRBD2 covers 7 bases. The V gene end was trimmed by 3 bases and the J gene end by 0 bases; junction bases not matched to a gene: 3. This CDR3 has 15 residues. Per the germline V gene, CDR1 is SGHNT and CDR2 is YYREEE (reference sequence). This chain's CDR3 is CASSSGLVSYNEQFF. Written as DNA, the CDR3 is TGTGCCAGCAGCTCCGGACTAGTCTCCTACAATGAGCAGTTCTTC. The variable domain in full, completed from reference TRBV5-4 and TRBJ2-1, reads ETGVTQSPTHLIKTRGQQVTLRCSSQSGHNTVSWYQQALGQGPQFIFQYYREEENGRGNFPPRFSGLQFPNYSSELNVNALELDDSALYLCASSSGLVSYNEQFFGPGTRLTVL.

This clone was seen only a few times. The chain is built from TRBV5-4 and TRBJ1-2, with D possibly matching TRBD1 (6 bases). Deletions cut 4 bases from V and 2 bases from J, with 15 bases between. Germline-derived CDR1 and CDR2 are SGHNT and YYREEE (reference sequence). The CDR3 totals 15 residues. In DNA, the CDR3 is TGTGCCAGCAGCCTGTGGGACACCCGAAACTATGGCTACACCTTC. As protein: CASSLWDTRNYGYTF.

V usage is TRBV10-2 and J usage is TRBJ1-5, with TRBD1 matching 11 bases. CDR1 is WSHSY and CDR2 is SAAADI in the germline V gene. V lost 3 bases, J lost 7 bases, and 8 bases stayed unmatched. The CDR3 is made up of 16 amino acids. CDR3 residues: CASSEGTGGSRQPQHF. CDR3 DNA: TGCGCCAGCAGTGAAGGGACAGGGGGTTCTAGGCAGCCCCAGCATTTT.

The chain recombines TRBV5-1 with TRBJ2-5; D unclear. The CDR3 is made up of 13 amino acids. V lost 0 bases and J 1 base, leaving 4 bases between the germline ends. Germline values: CDR1 SGHRS, CDR2 YFSETQ. The CDR3 is CASSLALQETQYF. The CDR3 nucleotides are TGCGCCAGCAGCTTGGCCCTCCAAGAGACCCAGTACTTC. Based on the CDR3 plus reference TRBV5-1 and TRBJ2-5, the full variable domain is KAGVTQTPRYLIKTRGQQVTLSCSPISGHRSVSWYQQTPGQGLQFLFEYFSETQRNKGNFPGRFSGRQFSNSRSEMNVSTLELGDSALYLCASSLALQETQYFGPGTRLLVL.

The chain joins TRBV19 to TRBJ2-7; 10 nucleotides match TRBD2. Germline V gene data show CDR1 as LNHDA and CDR2 as SQIVND (reference sequence). The CDR3 extends over 15 amino acids. J gave up 5 bases and V 6 bases, and 10 bases lay outside the gene matches. CDR3 coding DNA: TGTGCCAGTAGCCTCAGCGGGGGGGCCGAAAACGAGCAGTACTTC. As protein: CASSLSGGAENEQYF.

V is TRBV30 and J is TRBJ2-5, with unresolved D. The CDR3 spans 13 residues. The V end lost 2 bases, the J end lost 11 bases, and 18 bases lay between the germline ends. Germline V gives CDR1 GTSNPN, CDR2 SVGIG (reference sequence). The CDR3 loop reads CAWSRILRPGQYF. CDR3 nucleotides: TGTGCCTGGAGTCGTATATTGAGGCCTGGGCAGTACTTC.

The CDR3 DNA reads as TGTGCCAGCAGCCAAGAACAGCGGGGGGGCCTGGATGAGCAGTTCTTC. It codes for CASSQEQRGGLDEQFF. V and J are TRBV4-2 and TRBJ2-1, with 10 bases that match TRBD2. The CDR3 is made up of 16 amino acids. V was clipped by 0 bases and J by 8 bases; unmatched bases: 7. Germline values: CDR1 LGHNA, CDR2 YNFKEQ.

The V gene is TRBV2, the J gene TRBJ2-7; D possibly corresponds to TRBD2 (6 bases). Germline lookup yields CDR1 SNHLY and CDR2 FYNNEI. Trimming pared 7 bases from V and 1 base from J, leaving 14 bases between. This CDR3 region has 14 residues. The CDR3 spells CASTGGAFSYEQYF. DNA for the CDR3: TGTGCCAGCACCGGAGGGGCCTTTTCCTACGAGCAGTACTTC. Drawing the rest from reference TRBV2 and TRBJ2-7, the complete variable domain is EPEVTQTPSHQVTQMGQEVILRCVPISNHLYFYWYRQILGQKVEFLVSFYNNEISEKSEIFDDQFSVERPDGSNFTLKIRSTKLEDSAMYFCASTGGAFSYEQYFGPGTRLTVT.

V gene TRBV9 combines with J gene TRBJ1-5; perhaps TRBD1 as D (5 bases). Deletions cut 2 bases from V and 3 bases from J, with 12 bases between. Germline V gene lookup returns CDR1 SGDLS and CDR2 YYNGEE. The CDR3 sequence is 15 residues long. The CDR3 is CASSVSPGVNQPQHF. CDR3 nucleotides: TGTGCCAGCAGCGTTTCACCGGGGGTCAATCAGCCCCAGCATTTT. Combining the CDR3 with reference TRBV9 and TRBJ1-5 gives the whole variable domain DSGVTQTPKHLITATGQRVTLRCSPRSGDLSVYWYQQSLDQGLQFLIQYYNGEERAKGNILERFSAQQFPDLHSELNLSSLELGDSALYFCASSVSPGVNQPQHFGDGTRLSIL.

The chain uses TRBV4-1 and TRBJ2-6; 8 bases match TRBD2. CDR1 MGHRA and CDR2 YSYEKL come from the germline V gene. The V segment lost 1 base and the J segment 0 bases; nucleotides outside the gene matches: 5. This CDR3 has 18 residues. CDR3 DNA: TGCGCCAGCAGCCAAGGAGGAGCGGGGGTCTCTGGGGCCAACGTCCTGACTTTC. The encoded protein is CASSQGGAGVSGANVLTF.

V gene TRBV7-8 combines with J gene TRBJ1-2; a weak D match, TRBD1 (6 bases). The V end lost 10 bases, the J end lost 4 bases, and 16 bases lay between the germline ends. This CDR3 spans 13 amino acids. CDR1 and CDR2 (germline): SGHVS, FQNEAQ. This chain's CDR3 is CATETGRGYGYTF. In DNA form, the CDR3 reads TGTGCCACTGAGACGGGCAGGGGCTATGGCTACACCTTC. Together with reference TRBV7-8 and TRBJ1-2, the CDR3 gives the full variable domain: GAGVSQSPRYKVAKRGQDVALRCDPISGHVSLFWYQQALGQGPEFLTYFQNEAQLDKSGLPSDRFFAERPEGSVSTLKIQRTQQEDSAVYLCATETGRGYGYTFGSGTRLTVV.

The CDR3 bases are TGTGCCACCAGCAGAGGCGAAGAGACCCAGTACTTC. This translates into CATSRGEETQYF. The chain links TRBV15 to TRBJ2-5; no clear D gene. V was pared by 1 base and J by 3 bases, with 3 bases between. This CDR3 region has 12 residues. The germline CDR1 and CDR2 sequences are LNHNV and YYDKDF (reference sequence).

The chain links TRBV29-1 to TRBJ1-2; TRBD1 agrees at 9 bases. CDR3 length: 13 residues. CDR1 and CDR2 (germline): SQVTM, ANQGSEA. V shed 5 bases, J shed 5 bases, and the junction held 6 bases outside the gene matches. The CDR3 nucleotides read TGCAGCGTTCGGGGGACAGGGACATATGGCTACACCTTC. Protein: CSVRGTGTYGYTF.

The chain recombines TRBV5-4 with TRBJ2-3, with TRBD1 matching 10 bases. Germline values: CDR1 SGHNT, CDR2 YYREEE (reference sequence). J was trimmed by 4 bases and V by 4 bases; bases with no gene match: 6. The CDR3 extends over 15 amino acids. CDR3 protein: CASSVDRGRADTQYF. CDR3 in DNA: TGTGCCAGCAGCGTAGACAGGGGGCGGGCAGATACGCAGTATTTT.

Concerning this clone: At one end, the junction sequence differs from germline, possibly due to a read error. The chain employs TRBV4-1 and TRBJ1-1, with 7 bases matching TRBD1. Germline loops: CDR1 MGHRA, CDR2 YSYEKL. The CDR3 has 14 amino acids. This CDR3 is CASRWTGGNTGAFF. The CDR3 DNA is TGCGCCAGCAGATGGACAGGTGGGAACACTGGAGCTTTCTTT.

CDR3 loop: CASSEGGTINEKLFF. The CDR3 DNA reads TGTGCCAGCAGTGAGGGAGGGACTATAAATGAAAAACTGTTTTTT. The chain uses TRBV6-1 and TRBJ1-4, with D tentatively TRBD1 (5 bases). V was clipped by 3 bases and J by 5 bases, with 13 bases between them. Germline V CDR1 and CDR2: MNHNS, SASEGT. This CDR3 has 15 amino acids.

The gene calls are TRBV5-6 and TRBJ1-2, with D maybe TRBD1 (6 bases). Looked up from germline, CDR1 is SGHDT and CDR2 is YYEEEE. V lost 3 bases to trimming and J lost 7 bases, with 16 bases between them. This CDR3 region has 14 residues. The CDR3 nucleotides read TGTGCCAGCAGCTGGGGCGGGGGCCCCGCTGGCTACACCTTC. This codes for CASSWGGGPAGYTF. Complete variable domain (other parts from reference TRBV5-6 and TRBJ1-2): DAGVTQSPTHLIKTRGQQVTLRCSPKSGHDTVSWYQQALGQGPQFIFQYYEEEERQRGNFPDRFSGHQFPNYSSELNVNALLLGDSALYLCASSWGGGPAGYTFGSGTRLTVV.

Of note for this clone: At one end the junction does not follow the germline gene, possibly because of a read error. This rearrangement joins TRBV7-7 to TRBJ2-7, with a weak D call TRBD1 (7 bases). The CDR3 totals 13 residues. The V gene's germline CDR1 is SSHAT and CDR2 FNYEAQ (reference sequence). The CDR3 nucleotides are TGTGCTAGCAGCCCAGCGCAGGGGGGCGAGCAGTACTTC. Protein: CASSPAQGGEQYF.